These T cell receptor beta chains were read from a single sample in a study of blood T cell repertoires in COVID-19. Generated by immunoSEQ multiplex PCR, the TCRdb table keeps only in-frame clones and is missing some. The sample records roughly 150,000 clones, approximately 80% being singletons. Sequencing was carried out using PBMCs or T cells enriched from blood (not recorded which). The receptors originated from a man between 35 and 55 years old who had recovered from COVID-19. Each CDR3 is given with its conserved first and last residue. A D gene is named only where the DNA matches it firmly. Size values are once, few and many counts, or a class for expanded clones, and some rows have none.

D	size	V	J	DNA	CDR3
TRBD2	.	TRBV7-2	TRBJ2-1	TGTGCCAGCAGCTTATCGGTAGCGGGGGGCTACAATGAGCAGTTCTTC	CASSLSVAGGYNEQFF
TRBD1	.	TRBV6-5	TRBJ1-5	TGTGCCAGCAGTTACTCGAGGGACAGGAACAATCAGCCCCAGCATTTT	CASSYSRDRNNQPQHF
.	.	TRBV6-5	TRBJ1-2	TGTGCCAGCAGATTCAGGGGACGTAACTATGGCTACACCTTC	CASRFRGRNYGYTF
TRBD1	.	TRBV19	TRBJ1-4	TGTGCCAGCTCCTTGGGACAGGGGGCGAGGGCCGAAAAACTGTTTTTT	CASSLGQGARAEKLFF
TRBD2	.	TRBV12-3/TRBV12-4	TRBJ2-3	TGTGCCAGCAGAGCGGGGCGACTGGATACGCAGTATTTT	CASRAGRLDTQYF
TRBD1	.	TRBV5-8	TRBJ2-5	TGTGCCAGCAGCTTCCGGGACAGGGAAGAGACCCAGTACTTC	CASSFRDREETQYF
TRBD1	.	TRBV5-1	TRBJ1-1	TGCGCCAGCAGCTTAATACAGGGGGAGGGAGGGACTGAAGCTTTCTTT	CASSLIQGEGGTEAFF
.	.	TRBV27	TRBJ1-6	TGTGCCAGCAGTTTAGGACTTAATTCACCCCTCCACTTT	CASSLGLNSPLHF
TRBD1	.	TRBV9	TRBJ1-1	TGTGCCAGCCGTCCAGGGGGCTCGTCGAACACTGAAGCTTTCTTT	CASRPGGSSNTEAFF
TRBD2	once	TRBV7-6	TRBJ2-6	TGTGCCAGCAGCTTAAGCGGGGATTCTTCCTCCCCTGGGGCCAACGTCCTGACTTTC	CASSLSGDSSSPGANVLTF
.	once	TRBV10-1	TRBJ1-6	TGCGCCAGCAGTGAGTCGGCAGCGACCGGGTCACCCCTCCACTTT	CASSESAATGSPLHF
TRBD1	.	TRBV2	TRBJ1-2	TGTGCCAGCGGAAAGGACAGGGGCGACTATGGCTACACCTTC	CASGKDRGDYGYTF
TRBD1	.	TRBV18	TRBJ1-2	TGTGCCAGCTCACCAAATCGGCCCCGGGACAGCAACTATGGCTACACCTTC	CASSPNRPRDSNYGYTF
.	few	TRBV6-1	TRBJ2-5	TGTGCCAGCAGTGAAGCTTCCTCTCGGAGGGAGACCCAGTACTTC	CASSEASSRRETQYF
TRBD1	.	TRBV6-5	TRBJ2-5	TGTGCCAGCAGTTCCCCGGGACAGGGGTTCCAAGAGACCCAGTACTTC	CASSSPGQGFQETQYF
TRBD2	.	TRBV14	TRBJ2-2	TGTGCCAGCAGCCAGAGGACTAGCCGGAACACCGGGGAGCTGTTTTTT	CASSQRTSRNTGELFF
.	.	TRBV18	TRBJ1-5	TGTGCCAGCTCACCCTCTCAGGGGTTCTCCAATCAGCCCCAGCATTTT	CASSPSQGFSNQPQHF
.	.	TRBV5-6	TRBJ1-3	TGTGCCAGCAGCTTTTCGGGTGGAAACACCATATATTTT	CASSFSGGNTIYF
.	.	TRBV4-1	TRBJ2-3	TGCGCCAGCAGCCAGTATGCGCCCGGAGGGGGGGCAGCAGATACGCAGTATTTT	CASSQYAPGGGAADTQYF
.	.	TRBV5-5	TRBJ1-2	TGTGCCAGCAGCTCCTTCGCAGGGGACGGCTACACCTTC	CASSSFAGDGYTF
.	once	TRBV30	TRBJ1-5	TGTGCCTGGAGGACCGCAGGGACTAATAGCAATCAGCCCCAGCATTTT	CAWRTAGTNSNQPQHF
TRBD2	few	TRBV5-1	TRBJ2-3	TGCGCCAGCAGCTTGATGGGGACTAGCGGAGGCACAGATACGCAGTATTTT	CASSLMGTSGGTDTQYF
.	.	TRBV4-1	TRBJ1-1	TGCGCCAGCAGCCAAGGCCGGGGAGGCTGGGCTGAAGCTTTCTTT	CASSQGRGGWAEAFF
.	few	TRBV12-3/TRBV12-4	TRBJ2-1	TGTGCCAGCAGTTCGAGGACAGTAAAGTTCTTC	CASSSRTVKFF
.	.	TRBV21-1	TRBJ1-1	TGTGCCAGCAGCAAATCGTCTACAGGGGAAAGCACTGAAGCTTTCTTT	CASSKSSTGESTEAFF
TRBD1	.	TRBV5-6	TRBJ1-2	TGTGCCAGCAGCGGGACCGACAGGGCCTACTATGGCTACACCTTC	CASSGTDRAYYGYTF
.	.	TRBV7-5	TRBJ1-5	TGTGTCAGAAGCTGGCCGGGACAGAAGAATCAGCCCCAGCATTTT	CVRSWPGQKNQPQHF
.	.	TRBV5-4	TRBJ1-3	TGTGCCAGCAGCCCCGAGGCGGGTCTTCGAAACACCATATATTTT	CASSPEAGLRNTIYF
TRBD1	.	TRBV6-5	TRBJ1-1	TGTGCCAGCAGTTACTCGACAGGGTTGAACACTGAAGCTTTCTTT	CASSYSTGLNTEAFF
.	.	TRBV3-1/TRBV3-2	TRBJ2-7	TGTGCCAGCAGCCTAACGACAGGCGCGCCCTACGAGCAGTACTTC	CASSLTTGAPYEQYF
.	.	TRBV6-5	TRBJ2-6	TGTGCCAGCTCGAGGGGGGGCTCTGGGGCCAACGTCCTGACTTTC	CASSRGGSGANVLTF
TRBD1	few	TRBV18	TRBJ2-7	TGTGCCAGCTCACCGGCGACAGGGACCTACGAGCAGTACTTC	CASSPATGTYEQYF
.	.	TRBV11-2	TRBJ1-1	TGTGCCAGCAGTGGGGCAACGAGGTCTGAAGCTTTCTTT	CASSGATRSEAFF
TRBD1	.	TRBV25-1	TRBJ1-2	TGTGCCAGCAGTGACCCTAGGGGGACAGTTTATGGCTACACCTTC	CASSDPRGTVYGYTF
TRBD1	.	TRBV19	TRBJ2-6	TGTGCCAGTAGTAGGGACAGCAGCTCTGGGGCCAACGTCCTGACTTTC	CASSRDSSSGANVLTF
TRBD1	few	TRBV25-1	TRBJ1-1	TGTGCCAGCAGTGAAGTGGCAGGGGGTGGGAACACTGAAGCTTTCTTT	CASSEVAGGGNTEAFF
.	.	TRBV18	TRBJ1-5	TGTGCCAGCTCACCACTGACCCCCCAGAGGGGGACGCGCAATCAGCCCCAGCATTTT	CASSPLTPQRGTRNQPQHF
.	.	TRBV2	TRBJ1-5	TGTGCCAGCAGAAACTATAGCAATCAGCCCCAGCATTTT	CASRNYSNQPQHF
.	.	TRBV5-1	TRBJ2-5	TGCGCCAGCAGCTGGGAGATTCAAGAGACCCAGTACTTC	CASSWEIQETQYF
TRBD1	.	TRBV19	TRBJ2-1	TGTGCCAGTAGTATGAGGGGACAGGGGGCAATTCTCTCCTACAATGAGCAGTTCTTC	CASSMRGQGAILSYNEQFF
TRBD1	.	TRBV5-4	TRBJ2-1	TGTGCCAGCAGCATCAAGACAGGGGTGGGGAACAATGAGCAGTTCTTC	CASSIKTGVGNNEQFF
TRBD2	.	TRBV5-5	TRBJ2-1	TGTGCCAGCAGCTTAGGACTAGCAATCCCAAATGAGCAGTTCTTC	CASSLGLAIPNEQFF
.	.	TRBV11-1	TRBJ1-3	TGTGCCAGCAAGTATGTCGGAGATGGAAACACCATATATTTT	CASKYVGDGNTIYF
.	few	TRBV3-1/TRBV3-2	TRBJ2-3	TGTGCCAGCAGCCAACCCGCGAGGGATACGCAGTATTTT	CASSQPARDTQYF
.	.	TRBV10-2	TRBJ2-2	TGCGCCAGCAACCAGGACTTCCTCACCGGGGAGCTGTTTTTT	CASNQDFLTGELFF
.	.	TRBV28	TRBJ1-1	TGTGCCAGCAGCCCCACATATTCTGAAGCTTTCTTT	CASSPTYSEAFF
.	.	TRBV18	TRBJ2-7	TGTGCCAGCTCACCACCAAGCGTCAACGAGCAGTACTTC	CASSPPSVNEQYF